The clone carrying this T cell receptor (beta chain) came up many times. Amplification of TCR beta CDR3 regions was performed using RNA transcripts as template. With the HTBI primer set, the TCR CDR3 went through a first round of RT-PCR. Each CDR3 protein gets one entry after TCRdb re-called the multiplex PCR reads with MiXCR. The table has more than 500,000 distinct CDR3 sequences, about 16% seen once. The data derive from a study of T cells in Graves' hyperthyroidism and ophthalmopathy. Per germline, CDR1 DFQATT and CDR2 SNEGSKA (reference sequence). CDR3 length equals 17 residues. V was cut by 0 bases and J by 0 bases, with 14 bases left in between. Patients having uncontrolled infection, another autoimmune disease, pregnancy or lactation were not included. This sample holds PBMCs from roughly 10 ml fresh peripheral blood.

This TCR derives from a woman aged 25 to 39 with Graves' ophthalmopathy. What was sequenced was blood. The chain recombines TRBV20-1 with TRBJ1-4; D might be TRBD1 (6 bases). This chain's CDR3 is CSARDNSQGSTNEKLFF. The CDR3 DNA sequence: TGCAGTGCTAGAGATAATTCCCAGGGGTCAACTAATGAAAAACTGTTTTTT.